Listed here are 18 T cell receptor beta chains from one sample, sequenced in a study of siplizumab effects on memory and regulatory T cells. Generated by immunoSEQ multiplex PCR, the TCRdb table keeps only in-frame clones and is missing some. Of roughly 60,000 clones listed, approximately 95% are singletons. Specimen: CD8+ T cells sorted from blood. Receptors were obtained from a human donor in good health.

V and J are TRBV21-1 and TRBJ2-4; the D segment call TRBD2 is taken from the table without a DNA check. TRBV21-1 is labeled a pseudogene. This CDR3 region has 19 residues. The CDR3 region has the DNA TGTGCCAGCAGCAATAAAAAGCGGGAGGGACACTTAGCCAAAAACATTCAGTACTTC. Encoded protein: CASSNKKREGHLAKNIQYF.

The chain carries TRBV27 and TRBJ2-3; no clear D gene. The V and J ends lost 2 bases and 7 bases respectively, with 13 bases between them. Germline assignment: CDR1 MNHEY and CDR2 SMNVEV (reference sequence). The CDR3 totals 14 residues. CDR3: CASSLNAHSNTQYF. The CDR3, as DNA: TGTGCCAGCAGTTTAAATGCTCACTCTAATACGCAGTATTTT.

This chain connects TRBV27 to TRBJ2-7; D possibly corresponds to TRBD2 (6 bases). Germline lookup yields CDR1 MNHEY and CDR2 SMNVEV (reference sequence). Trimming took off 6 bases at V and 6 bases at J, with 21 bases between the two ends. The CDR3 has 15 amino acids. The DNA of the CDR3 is TGTGCCAGCAGCCCCGGTAGGGCGGGGCTCTTCGAGCAGTACTTC. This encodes CASSPGRAGLFEQYF.

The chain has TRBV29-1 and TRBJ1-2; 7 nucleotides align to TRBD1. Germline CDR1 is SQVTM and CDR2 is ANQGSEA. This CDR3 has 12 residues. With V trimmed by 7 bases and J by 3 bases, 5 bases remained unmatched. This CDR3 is CSAQGEYYGYTF. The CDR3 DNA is TGCAGCGCCCAGGGGGAGTACTATGGCTACACCTTC.

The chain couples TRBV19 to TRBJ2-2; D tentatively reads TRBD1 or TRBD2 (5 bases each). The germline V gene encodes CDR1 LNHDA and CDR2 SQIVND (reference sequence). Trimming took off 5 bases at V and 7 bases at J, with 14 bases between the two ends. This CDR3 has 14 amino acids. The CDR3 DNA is TGTGCCAGTAGTCTGGGCCCTGGGGGCGGGGAGCTGTTTTTT. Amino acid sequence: CASSLGPGGGELFF.

CDR3 amino acids: CAWSEGSTDTQYF. In DNA form, the CDR3 reads TGTGCCTGGAGTGAGGGGAGCACAGATACGCAGTATTTT. The chain uses TRBV30 and TRBJ2-3; weak D call: TRBD1 (5 bases). Germline CDR1 reads GTSNPN; CDR2 reads SVGIG (reference sequence). This CDR3 comprises 13 residues. Trimming left V 1 base short and J 0 bases short, with 5 bases between.

CDR3 nucleotide sequence: TGCGCCAGCAGCGAAAAACAGGGGGCGCGTCATGAGCAGTTCTTC. Its protein is CASSEKQGARHEQFF. The chain has TRBV5-1 and TRBJ2-1; 9 bases fit TRBD1. The CDR3 contains 15 residues. The junction had 10 bases not matched to a gene; V was cut back by 4 bases and J by 8 bases. The germline V gene encodes CDR1 SGHRS and CDR2 YFSETQ.

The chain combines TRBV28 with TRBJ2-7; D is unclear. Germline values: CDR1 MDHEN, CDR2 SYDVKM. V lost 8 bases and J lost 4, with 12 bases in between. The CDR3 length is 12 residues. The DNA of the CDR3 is TGTGCCAGCGTTGGACGGTTATACGAGCAGTACTTC. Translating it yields CASVGRLYEQYF.

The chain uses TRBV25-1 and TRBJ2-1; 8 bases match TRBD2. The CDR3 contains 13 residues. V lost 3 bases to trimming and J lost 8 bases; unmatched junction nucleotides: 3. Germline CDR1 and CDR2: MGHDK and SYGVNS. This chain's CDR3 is CASSETSVDEQFF. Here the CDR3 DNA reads TGTGCCAGCAGTGAGACTAGCGTCGATGAGCAGTTCTTC.

CDR3 nucleotide sequence: TGTGCCAGCAGTGCGACAGGGGGCAAGTACGAGCAGTACTTC. It translates to CASSATGGKYEQYF. This chain joins TRBV2 and TRBJ2-5, with 10 bases fitting TRBD1. The J call may not be correct, given that the DNA end is closer to TRBJ2-7. The CDR3 contains 14 residues. Germline CDR1 and CDR2: SNHLY and FYNNEI.

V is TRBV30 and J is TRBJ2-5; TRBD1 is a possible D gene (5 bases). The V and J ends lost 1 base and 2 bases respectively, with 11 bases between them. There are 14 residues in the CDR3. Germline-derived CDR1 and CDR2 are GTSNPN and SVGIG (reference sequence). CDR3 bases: TGTGCCTGGAGTGCCCGGACAAAACAAGAGACCCAGTACTTC. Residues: CAWSARTKQETQYF.

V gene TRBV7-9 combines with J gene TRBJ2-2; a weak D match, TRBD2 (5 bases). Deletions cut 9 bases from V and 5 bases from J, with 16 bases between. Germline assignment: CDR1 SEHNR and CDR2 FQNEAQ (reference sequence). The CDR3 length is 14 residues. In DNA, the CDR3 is TGTGCCAGGGGTGAGGGAGAAGGGACCGGGGAGCTGTTTTTT. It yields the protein CARGEGEGTGELFF. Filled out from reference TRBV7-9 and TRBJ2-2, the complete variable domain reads DTGVSQNPRHKITKRGQNVTFRCDPISEHNRLYWYRQTLGQGPEFLTYFQNEAQLEKSRLLSDRFSAERPKGSFSTLEIQRTEQGDSAMYLCARGEGEGTGELFFGEGSRLTVL.

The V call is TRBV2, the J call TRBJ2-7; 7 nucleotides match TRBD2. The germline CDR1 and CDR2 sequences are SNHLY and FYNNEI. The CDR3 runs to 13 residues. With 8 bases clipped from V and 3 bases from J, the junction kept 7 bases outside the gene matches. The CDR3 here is CASGGASGYEQYF. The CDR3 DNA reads TGTGCCAGCGGCGGGGCTAGCGGCTACGAGCAGTACTTC.

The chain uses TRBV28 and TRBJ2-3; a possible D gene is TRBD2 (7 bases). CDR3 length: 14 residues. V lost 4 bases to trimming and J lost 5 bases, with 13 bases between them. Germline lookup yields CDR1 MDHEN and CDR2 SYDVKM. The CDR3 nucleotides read TGTGCCAGCAGTTCGAGGGAGGGGGTAGATACGCAGTATTTT. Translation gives CASSSREGVDTQYF.

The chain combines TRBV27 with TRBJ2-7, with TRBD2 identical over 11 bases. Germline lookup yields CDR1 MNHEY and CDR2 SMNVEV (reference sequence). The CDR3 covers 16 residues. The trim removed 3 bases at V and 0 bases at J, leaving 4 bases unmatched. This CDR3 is CASSLEGTSGSYEQYF. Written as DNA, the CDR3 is TGTGCCAGCAGTTTGGAAGGGACTAGCGGCTCCTACGAGCAGTACTTC.

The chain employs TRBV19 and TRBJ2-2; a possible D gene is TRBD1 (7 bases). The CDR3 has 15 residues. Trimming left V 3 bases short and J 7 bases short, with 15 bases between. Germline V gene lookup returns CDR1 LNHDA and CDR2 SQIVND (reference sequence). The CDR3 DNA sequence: TGTGCCAGTAGTATCCAGACAGGGAGGAACGGGGAGCTGTTTTTT. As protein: CASSIQTGRNGELFF.

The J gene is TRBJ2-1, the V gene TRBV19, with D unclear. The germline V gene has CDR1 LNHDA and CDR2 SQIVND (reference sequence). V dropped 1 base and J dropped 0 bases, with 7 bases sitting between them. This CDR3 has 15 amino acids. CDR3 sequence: CASSIGRSSYNEQFF. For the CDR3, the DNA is TGTGCCAGTAGTATAGGACGGAGCTCCTACAATGAGCAGTTCTTC.

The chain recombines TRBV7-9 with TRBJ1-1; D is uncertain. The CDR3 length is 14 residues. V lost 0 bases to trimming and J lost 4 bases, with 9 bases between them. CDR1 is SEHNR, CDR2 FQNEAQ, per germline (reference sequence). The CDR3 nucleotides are TGTGCCAGCAGCTTAGCGCGAGGGTTCACTGAAGCTTTCTTT. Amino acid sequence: CASSLARGFTEAFF.